The 8 T cell receptor beta chains listed next were all sequenced from one sample in a study of cytomegalovirus exposure and HLA in healthy donors. The PCR used 60 Vbeta and 13 Jbeta primers. Method: immunoSEQ multiplex PCR; TCRdb's copy keeps in-frame clones and lacks some. The sample contains some 200,000 clones, around 76% of which appear only once. The specimen was PBMCs. Receptor source: a man younger than 35 in good health and CMV-seronegative.

This clone has a handful of counts. V is TRBV27 and J is TRBJ1-5; 8 bases map to TRBD1. CDR1 MNHEY and CDR2 SMNVEV come from the germline V gene (reference sequence). This CDR3 has 15 amino acids. The J segment lost 1 base and the V segment lost 6 bases, leaving 5 bases of the junction unmatched. This CDR3 reads CASRPDRVSNQPQHF. The CDR3 coding sequence is TGTGCCAGCAGACCGGACAGGGTAAGCAATCAGCCCCAGCATTTT.

In this sample, this clone turned up a few times. This chain connects TRBV7-6 to TRBJ2-5; the match to TRBD2 covers 10 bases. Gene TRBJ2-7 matches the end of the DNA better, so the J call may be wrong. The CDR3 totals 15 residues. The germline gives CDR1 SGHVS, CDR2 FNYEAQ. CDR3 sequence reads: CASSHGLAEWHEQYF. The DNA for the CDR3 is TGTGCCAGCAGCCACGGACTAGCGGAGTGGCACGAGCAGTACTTC.

The rearrangement links TRBV29-1 to TRBJ2-3, with 12 positions matching TRBD1. Germline V gene data show CDR1 as SQVTM and CDR2 as ANQGSEA. The ends lost 5 bases at V and 3 bases at J; junction bases unmatched: 12. The length of the CDR3 is 17 residues. This CDR3 is CSVTHSGTGGATDTQYF. In DNA form, the CDR3 reads TGCAGCGTTACCCATAGTGGGACAGGGGGCGCGACAGATACGCAGTATTTT.

The J gene is TRBJ2-1, the V gene TRBV4-1, with 7 positions matching TRBD2. CDR3 length: 14 amino acids. The V gene's germline CDR1 is MGHRA and CDR2 YSYEKL. V dropped 4 bases and J dropped 5; count of bases not matched to a gene: 5. The DNA of the CDR3 is TGCGCCAGCAGCCTATCTACTAGCGACAATGAGCAGTTCTTC. Translated, it gives CASSLSTSDNEQFF.

The chain is built from TRBV7-8 and TRBJ2-5; TRBD2 aligns across 13 bases. Germline values: CDR1 SGHVS, CDR2 FQNEAQ. The J segment lost 4 bases and the V segment lost 1 base, leaving 9 bases of the junction unmatched. The CDR3 contains 18 residues. The CDR3: CASSLGGLAGTLGETQYF. As DNA, the CDR3 is TGTGCCAGCAGCTTAGGGGGACTAGCGGGAACCCTGGGAGAGACCCAGTACTTC.

V gene TRBV6-5 combines with J gene TRBJ2-7; tentative D call: TRBD1 (6 bases). Germline V gives CDR1 MNHEY, CDR2 SVGAGI. Trimming removed 5 bases from V and 2 bases from J, with 7 bases in between. The CDR3 length is 12 residues. CDR3 DNA sequence: TGTGCCAGCAGTGGACAGACCTACGAGCAGTACTTC. This encodes CASSGQTYEQYF.

This chain uses TRBV10-3 with TRBJ2-1; possibly TRBD1 for D (6 bases). This CDR3 is 14 amino acids long. CDR1 and CDR2 from the germline V gene are ENHRY and SYGVKD. Trimming left V 0 bases short and J 6 bases short, with 9 bases between. The CDR3 sequence is CAISESSGVNEQFF. The CDR3 region has the DNA TGTGCCATCAGTGAGTCGTCAGGGGTCAATGAGCAGTTCTTC.

This chain connects TRBV27 to TRBJ2-7; 9 bases agree with TRBD1. The V segment lost 5 bases and the J segment 7 bases; nucleotides outside the gene matches: 9. CDR1 is MNHEY and CDR2 is SMNVEV in the germline V gene (reference sequence). The CDR3 totals 14 residues. CDR3 in DNA: TGTGCCAGCAGTCCCTCTGGACAGGGGTGGGAGCAGTACTTC. Protein product: CASSPSGQGWEQYF.